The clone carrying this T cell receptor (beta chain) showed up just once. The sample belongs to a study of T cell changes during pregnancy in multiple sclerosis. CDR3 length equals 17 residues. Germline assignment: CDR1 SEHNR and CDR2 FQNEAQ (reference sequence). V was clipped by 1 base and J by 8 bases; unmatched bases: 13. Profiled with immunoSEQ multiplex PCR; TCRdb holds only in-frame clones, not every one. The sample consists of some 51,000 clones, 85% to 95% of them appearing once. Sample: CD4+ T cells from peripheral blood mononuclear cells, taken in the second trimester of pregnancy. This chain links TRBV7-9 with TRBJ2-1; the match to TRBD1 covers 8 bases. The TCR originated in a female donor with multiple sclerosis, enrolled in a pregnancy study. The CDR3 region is CASSLEGGTGGGDEQFF. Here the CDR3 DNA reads TGTGCCAGCAGCTTAGAAGGGGGGACAGGAGGTGGTGATGAGCAGTTCTTC.